A selection of T cell receptor beta chains follows, all from one sample in a study of post-analysis software for immune sequencing data. TCRdb processed the PCR reads anew with MiXCR; each CDR3 protein has one entry. The top ten clones hold approximately 10% of a sample with almost 700,000 distinct CDR3 sequences, approximately 60% of them seen once. The specimen sequenced was blood. The receptor source for this set is a girl aged 2 to 9 with multiple sclerosis. The CDR3 runs from the conserved cysteine through the conserved F or W. D genes are given only for firm matches. Size values are once, few and many counts, or a class for expanded clones, and some rows have none.

TRBV4-1	NA	17	NA	TRBJ2-4	CASSQGGEGSAKNIQYF	TGCGCCAGCAGCCAAGGGGGAGAGGGGTCGGCCAAAAACATTCAGTACTTC
TRBV7-9	NA	14	NA	TRBJ1-1	CASTPDSQDTEAFF	TGTGCCAGCACCCCGGACAGTCAGGACACTGAAGCTTTCTTT
TRBV29-1	NA	13	few	TRBJ2-3	CSAGGGRGDTQYF	TGCAGCGCTGGAGGGGGGCGAGGAGATACGCAGTATTTT
TRBV15	TRBD1	20	NA	TRBJ2-1	CATSRGRQGIREGTYNEQFF	TGTGCCACCAGCAGAGGAAGACAGGGGATTAGGGAAGGAACCTACAATGAGCAGTTCTTC
TRBV2	TRBD2	14	few	TRBJ2-7	CASSVTSGHYEQYF	TGTGCCAGCAGTGTGACTAGCGGACACTACGAGCAGTACTTC
TRBV6-1	NA	14	NA	TRBJ1-6	CASSEGRTNSPLHF	TGTGCCAGCAGTGAGGGACGGACGAATTCACCCCTCCACTTT
TRBV29-1	NA	13	NA	TRBJ2-5	CSVGGGVGETQYF	TGCAGCGTTGGAGGGGGGGTGGGAGAGACCCAGTACTTC
TRBV9	NA	15	NA	TRBJ2-7	CAGSSTGALPSEQYF	TGTGCCGGCAGCAGCACGGGGGCGCTTCCCTCCGAGCAGTACTTC
TRBV2	TRBD1	16	NA	TRBJ2-7	CASRKKDRGVPYEQYF	TGTGCCAGCAGGAAAAAGGACAGGGGGGTACCCTACGAGCAGTACTTC
TRBV20-1	NA	14	once	TRBJ2-1	CSARDRLGRYEQFF	TGCAGTGCTAGAGATCGACTAGGGAGGTATGAGCAGTTCTTC
TRBV12-3/TRBV12-4	TRBD2	14	NA	TRBJ2-5	CASTLAGVQETQYF	TGTGCCAGCACTCTAGCGGGGGTTCAAGAGACCCAGTACTTC
TRBV6-1	NA	13	NA	TRBJ1-1	CASSDEGNTEAFF	TGTGCCAGCAGTGACGAGGGGAACACTGAAGCTTTCTTT
TRBV10-3	NA	14	NA	TRBJ2-3	CAISEGRRTDTQYF	TGTGCCATCAGTGAAGGGAGACGGACAGATACGCAGTATTTT
TRBV18	NA	16	once	TRBJ1-2	CASSPVRERANYGYTF	TGTGCCAGCTCACCAGTGAGGGAGCGAGCTAACTATGGCTACACCTTC
TRBV27	TRBD1	15	once	TRBJ1-2	CASSLFTGGQAGYTF	TGTGCCAGCAGCTTATTTACAGGGGGCCAGGCTGGCTACACCTTC
TRBV5-6	TRBD1	15	NA	TRBJ2-3	CASSFRTGRTDTQYF	TGTGCCAGCAGCTTTAGGACAGGGCGCACAGATACGCAGTATTTT
TRBV7-2	TRBD2	18	NA	TRBJ2-1	CASSPNFGTSGRYNEQFF	TGTGCCAGCAGCCCTAACTTCGGGACTAGCGGGCGATACAATGAGCAGTTCTTC
TRBV4-2	NA	14	NA	TRBJ2-3	CASSQESGTDTQYF	TGTGCCAGCAGCCAAGAGTCGGGCACAGATACGCAGTATTTT
TRBV15	NA	15	few	TRBJ1-2	CATSPSRQVSYGYTF	TGTGCCACCAGCCCAAGTCGACAGGTTAGCTATGGCTACACCTTC
TRBV20-1	NA	14	NA	TRBJ2-3	CSARSGASTDTQYF	TGCAGTGCTAGATCCGGGGCTAGCACAGATACGCAGTATTTT
TRBV7-9	NA	16	NA	TRBJ2-3	CASSSFIRGLTDTQYF	TGTGCCAGCAGCTCCTTTATCCGGGGCTTGACAGATACGCAGTATTTT
TRBV5-1	NA	13	NA	TRBJ2-7	CASSAWTAYEQYF	TGCGCCAGCAGCGCATGGACAGCCTACGAGCAGTACTTC
TRBV5-1	TRBD2	19	NA	TRBJ2-1	CASSSGSGGAGRVYNEQFF	TGCGCCAGCAGCTCGGGTAGCGGGGGGGCCGGTAGGGTCTACAATGAGCAGTTCTTC
TRBV7-9	NA	12	NA	TRBJ1-5	CASSLFPQPQHF	TGTGCCAGCAGCTTATTTCCCCAGCCCCAGCATTTT
TRBV6-2/TRBV6-3	NA	16	NA	TRBJ2-1	CASSALGGPSYNEQFF	TGTGCCAGCAGCGCCCTCGGGGGGCCATCCTACAATGAGCAGTTCTTC
TRBV5-1	NA	16	NA	TRBJ2-2	CASRLGRGIRTGELFF	TGCGCCAGCAGGCTTGGTAGGGGGATTCGGACCGGGGAGCTGTTTTTT
TRBV7-9	TRBD2	15	NA	TRBJ2-3	CASSLASGVGDTQYF	TGTGCCAGCAGCTTAGCTAGCGGGGTTGGAGATACGCAGTATTTT
TRBV5-1	NA	16	NA	TRBJ2-3	CASSLGALGVTDTQYF	TGCGCCAGCAGCTTGGGGGCGTTAGGGGTAACAGATACGCAGTATTTT
TRBV6-1	NA	15	few	TRBJ1-2	CASSEGTVGHYGYTF	TGTGCCAGCAGTGAAGGGACCGTTGGGCACTATGGCTACACCTTC
TRBV21-1	NA	15	NA	TRBJ1-2	CASSKEYRGPYGYTF	TGTGCCAGCAGCAAAGAGTACAGGGGACCCTATGGCTACACCTTC
TRBV15	NA	17	NA	TRBJ2-5	CATSRAILLEFYETQYF	TGTGCCACCAGCAGAGCGATATTACTAGAGTTTTATGAGACCCAGTACTTC
TRBV11-2	TRBD1	16	NA	TRBJ2-1	CASRRIQGGSYNEQFF	TGTGCCAGCAGACGCATACAGGGGGGCTCCTACAATGAGCAGTTCTTC
TRBV11-2	NA	12	NA	TRBJ2-3	CASSLEKLTQYF	TGTGCCAGCAGCTTAGAGAAGCTTACGCAGTATTTT
TRBV2	NA	12	NA	TRBJ1-2	CASNSQSYGYTF	TGTGCCAGCAATTCCCAGAGCTATGGCTACACCTTC
TRBV5-5	NA	15	NA	TRBJ2-1	CASSLEGPNYNEQFF	TGTGCCAGCAGCTTGGAGGGGCCGAACTACAATGAGCAGTTCTTC
TRBV4-2	TRBD1	16	once	TRBJ2-3	CASSRVRQGATDTQYF	TGTGCCAGCAGCCGAGTAAGACAGGGGGCGACAGATACGCAGTATTTT
TRBV5-1	TRBD2	16	NA	TRBJ2-1	CASSSFGLAMNNEQFF	TGCGCCAGCAGCTCGTTCGGACTAGCGATGAACAATGAGCAGTTCTTC
TRBV12-3/TRBV12-4	TRBD2	16	NA	TRBJ2-3	CASSSPGTSGTDTQYF	TGTGCCAGCAGTTCCCCCGGGACTAGCGGCACAGATACGCAGTATTTT
TRBV28	NA	11	NA	TRBJ2-5	CASSPRGTQYF	TGTGCCAGCAGTCCCCGGGGGACCCAGTACTTC
TRBV2	TRBD2	16	NA	TRBJ2-1	CASSPRGTSAYNEQFF	TGTGCCAGCAGCCCTAGGGGGACTAGTGCCTACAATGAGCAGTTCTTC
TRBV27	NA	16	NA	TRBJ2-1	CASSSYQRSSYNEQFF	TGTGCCAGCAGTTCTTACCAGCGGTCCTCCTACAATGAGCAGTTCTTC
TRBV6-4	NA	13	NA	TRBJ1-1	CASSGGFNTEAFF	TGTGCCAGCAGTGGGGGCTTCAACACTGAAGCTTTCTTT
TRBV20-1	NA	16	NA	TRBJ2-3	CSAQTPNFPRPDTQYF	TGCAGCGCACAGACCCCCAACTTCCCGCGTCCAGATACGCAGTATTTT
TRBV20-1	TRBD1	13	NA	TRBJ1-5	CSASVGTGQPQHF	TGCAGTGCTAGTGTTGGGACAGGGCAACCCCAGCATTTT
TRBV5-1	TRBD1	16	NA	TRBJ2-1	CASSLVSGGSYNEQFF	TGCGCCAGCAGCTTGGTGTCAGGGGGCTCCTACAATGAGCAGTTCTTC
TRBV20-1	NA	17	NA	TRBJ2-1	CSARDILEPLGYNEQFF	TGCAGTGCTAGAGACATCTTAGAGCCTTTGGGGTACAATGAGCAGTTCTTC
TRBV6-6	TRBD2	16	NA	TRBJ2-1	CASSQTLAGSYNEQFF	TGTGCCAGCAGCCAGACACTAGCGGGGTCCTACAATGAGCAGTTCTTC
TRBV9	NA	13	NA	TRBJ1-2	CASSVGIDYGYTF	TGTGCCAGCAGCGTGGGGATAGACTATGGCTACACCTTC
TRBV4-2	TRBD2	16	NA	TRBJ2-5	CASSQDGTSHMKTQYF	TGTGCCAGCAGCCAAGATGGGACTAGTCATATGAAGACCCAGTACTTC
TRBV20-1	TRBD1	13	few	TRBJ1-6	CSATDRGPSPLHF	TGCAGTGCCACAGACAGGGGGCCTTCACCCCTCCACTTT
TRBV5-1	NA	12	NA	TRBJ2-7	CASSVGPYEQYF	TGCGCCAGCAGCGTGGGACCCTACGAGCAGTACTTC